This T cell receptor beta chain emerged from a study of blood T cell repertoires in COVID-19. Repertoires were generated with immunoSEQ multiplex PCR, while TCRdb's copy carries only in-frame clones and drops some. This table holds more than 60,000 clones, around 72% found once. V lost 1 base and J lost 1, with 7 bases in between. CDR1 SEHNR and CDR2 FQNEAQ come from the germline V gene (reference sequence). CDR3 length equals 14 residues. The sample holds a few counts of this clone. This chain uses TRBV7-9 with TRBJ1-1; D is undetermined. This receptor was obtained from a human donor with acute or convalescent COVID-19. The donor label of this sample is uncertain. The sample taken for sequencing was peripheral blood. CDR3: CASSLGSRNTEAFF. The CDR3, as DNA: TGTGCCAGCAGCTTAGGTTCGCGGAACACTGAAGCTTTCTTT.